The clone carrying this T cell receptor beta chain was recorded many times. Assembly of TCR beta libraries relied on iRepertoire HTBI primers together with Arm-PCR of CDR3 regions. As handled by the study authors: Identification of gene segments yielded more than 55 TRBV and 13 to 15 TRBJ across samples. TCRdb recomputed calls from the multiplex PCR reads with MiXCR, one row per CDR3 protein. These V and J calls derive from TCRdb rather than the authors' analysis. The sample lists about 450,000 distinct CDR3 sequences, around 22% occurring once. The record originates from a study of regulatory T cells in long-lasting Graves disease. Time point of the sample: persistent/refractory GD, antithyroid drugs over 5 years with positive TRAb. The TCR library was made from RNA that had been extracted from PBMCs in TRIzol. Diagnosis followed American Thyroid Association guidelines for Graves' disease. The source material was peripheral blood mononuclear cells (PBMCs), sampled when the disease was refractory, from a patient treated with antithyroid drugs. The origin of this receptor is a female donor with Graves disease.

CDR3 sequence reads: CASSLVALAGPQETQYF. CDR3 nucleotide sequence: TGTGCCAGCAGCTTAGTAGCGCTAGCGGGACCCCAAGAGACCCAGTACTTC. V is TRBV7-2 and J is TRBJ2-5, with 9 bases fitting TRBD2. This CDR3 comprises 17 residues. V was clipped by 1 base and J by 1 base; unmatched bases: 7. Germline-derived CDR1 and CDR2 are SGHTA and FQGNSA.